These 11 T cell receptor beta chains originate from one sample sequenced in a study of T cell clones after liver transplantation. Sequencing was performed with immunoSEQ multiplex PCR; in TCRdb, only in-frame clones are kept and a portion is missing. This table holds 65,000 to 95,000 clones, roughly 80% found once. Sequenced here: CD4+ T cells from blood, sampled before liver transplant. The receptor source for this set is a human donor who received a liver transplant.

V is TRBV5-4 and J is TRBJ2-7; 7 bases line up with TRBD1. The germline V gene has CDR1 SGHNT and CDR2 YYREEE (reference sequence). V gave up 4 bases and J gave up 3 bases; unmatched junction bases: 10. This CDR3 spans 15 amino acids. The CDR3 sequence: CASSLAGTDGYEQYF. The CDR3 DNA follows: TGTGCCAGCAGCCTGGCAGGGACAGATGGCTACGAGCAGTACTTC.

V gene TRBV5-1 combines with J gene TRBJ1-1, with D unclear. V was pared by 3 bases and J by 1 base, with 13 bases between. CDR1 is SGHRS and CDR2 is YFSETQ in the germline V gene. The CDR3 covers 15 residues. CDR3 DNA sequence: TGCGCCAGCAGCTCGCTCGGGCACAAGAACACTGAAGCTTTCTTT. This gives the protein CASSSLGHKNTEAFF.

Written as DNA, the CDR3 is TGTGCCAGCAGCTACAGGGGCTCTGGAAACACCATATATTTT. This codes for CASSYRGSGNTIYF. The chain joins TRBV7-8 to TRBJ1-3; 7 bases are a match to TRBD1. The V segment lost 4 bases and the J segment 0 bases; nucleotides outside the gene matches: 0. This CDR3 has 14 residues. CDR1 is SGHVS and CDR2 is FQNEAQ in the germline V gene.

The chain recombines TRBV28 with TRBJ2-2; 7 bases fit TRBD1. The V and J ends lost 3 bases and 0 bases, in that order; junction bases with no gene match: 10. Germline lookup yields CDR1 MDHEN and CDR2 SYDVKM. This CDR3 has 18 amino acids. The CDR3 loop is CASSLLRVQGTNTGELFF. The CDR3 DNA reads as TGTGCCAGCAGTTTGTTGAGGGTACAGGGGACGAACACCGGGGAGCTGTTTTTT. Complete variable domain (other parts from reference TRBV28 and TRBJ2-2): DVKVTQSSRYLVKRTGEKVFLECVQDMDHENMFWYRQDPGLGLRLIYFSYDVKMKEKGDIPEGYSVSREKKERFSLILESASTNQTSMYLCASSLLRVQGTNTGELFFGEGSRLTVL.

J is TRBJ1-2 and V is TRBV5-6; a weak D match, TRBD1 (5 bases). The CDR3 sequence is 15 residues long. V dropped 7 bases and J dropped 7 bases, with 23 bases sitting between them. The V gene's germline CDR1 is SGHDT and CDR2 YYEEEE. The CDR3 DNA follows: TGTGCCAGCTCCCGACGGGGGGGTTCGACTCGTGGCTACACCTTC. Protein sequence: CASSRRGGSTRGYTF.

The rearrangement uses TRBV29-1 and TRBJ2-3; TRBD2 matches 10 bases. Per germline, CDR1 SQVTM and CDR2 ANQGSEA. This CDR3 region has 15 residues. Losses at the gene ends were 4 bases for V and 6 bases for J; bases not matched to a gene: 10. The CDR3 region is CSVVGLAGDGDTQYF. CDR3 DNA sequence: TGCAGCGTTGTCGGTCTAGCGGGAGATGGGGATACGCAGTATTTT.

The gene calls are TRBV6-1 and TRBJ2-5; D call uncertain. Trimming pared 1 base from V and 8 bases from J, leaving 11 bases between. The CDR3 has 13 residues. Germline assignment: CDR1 MNHNS and CDR2 SASEGT. The CDR3 sequence: CASSEVPSSTQYF. CDR3 bases: TGTGCCAGCAGTGAAGTCCCCTCCTCCACCCAGTACTTC.

This chain joins TRBV14 and TRBJ2-1; D not resolved. This CDR3 comprises 15 residues. Trimming stripped 0 bases from V and 0 bases from J, with 6 bases between. Germline V gives CDR1 SGHDN, CDR2 FVKESK. CDR3 region: CASSQDVSSYNEQFF. In DNA form, the CDR3 reads TGTGCCAGCAGCCAAGATGTAAGCTCCTACAATGAGCAGTTCTTC.

The chain is built from TRBV5-1 and TRBJ2-7; the match to TRBD1 covers 8 bases. Germline values: CDR1 SGHRS, CDR2 YFSETQ. The ends lost 3 bases at V and 2 bases at J; junction bases unmatched: 4. The CDR3 contains 14 residues. CDR3: CASSSRTGTYEQYF. The CDR3 nucleotides read TGCGCCAGCAGCTCAAGGACAGGGACCTACGAGCAGTACTTC.

The rearrangement links TRBV11-2 to TRBJ2-1, with a weak D call TRBD2 (6 bases). V dropped 5 bases and J dropped 9 bases, with 20 bases sitting between them. There are 15 residues in the CDR3. The germline gives CDR1 SGHAT, CDR2 FQNNGV. DNA of the CDR3: TGTGCCAGCAGCGCACGTGGGGAGGTTATTGCTGAGCAGTTCTTC. Its translation is CASSARGEVIAEQFF.

The rearrangement joins TRBV7-8 to TRBJ1-1; D call uncertain. Per germline, CDR1 SGHVS and CDR2 FQNEAQ. The CDR3 length is 16 residues. V gave up 3 bases and J gave up 2 bases, with 16 bases separating them. The CDR3 is CASSLTWGRINTEAFF. In DNA, the CDR3 is TGTGCCAGCAGCTTGACCTGGGGAAGGATCAACACTGAAGCTTTCTTT.